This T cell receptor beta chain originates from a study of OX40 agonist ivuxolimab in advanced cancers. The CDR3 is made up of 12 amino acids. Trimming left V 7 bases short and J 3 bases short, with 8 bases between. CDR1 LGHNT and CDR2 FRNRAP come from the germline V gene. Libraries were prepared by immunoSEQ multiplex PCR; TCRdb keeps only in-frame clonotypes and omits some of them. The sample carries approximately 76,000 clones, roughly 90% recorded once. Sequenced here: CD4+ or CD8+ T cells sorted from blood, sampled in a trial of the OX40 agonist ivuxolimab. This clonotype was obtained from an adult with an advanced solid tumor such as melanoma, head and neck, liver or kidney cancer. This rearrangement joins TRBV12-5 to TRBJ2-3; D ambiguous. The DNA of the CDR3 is TGTGCTAGTGCAGCTAGTACAGATACGCAGTATTTT. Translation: CASAASTDTQYF.